The sequence of this T cell receptor beta chain was determined in a study of lymphopenia after photon versus proton radiotherapy. Study-wide findings and caveats: Authors raise, but do not show, better survival with proton therapy. Photon-treated patients lost naive T cells and TCR diversity; proton-treated stayed stable.

Remarks on this clone: Its target is unknown.

Germline V gene sequence: CDR1 ENHRY, CDR2 SYGVKD. The CDR3 is 13 residues long. Deletions cut 6 bases from V and 0 bases from J, with 9 bases between. Produced via immunoSEQ multiplex PCR; TCRdb's table is partial and in-frame only. The data contain about 70,000 clones, roughly 92% of them seen just once; the ten biggest clones take up around 2.2%. The sequence was collected from a woman aged 40-49 years with cholangiocarcinoma. J is TRBJ2-7 and V is TRBV10-3; D is perhaps TRBD1 (5 bases). The sample in question was peripheral blood, obtained from a patient treated with photon-based radiotherapy. CDR3 region: CAIRPGNSYEQYF. The CDR3 bases are TGTGCCATCAGACCAGGGAACTCCTACGAGCAGTACTTC.